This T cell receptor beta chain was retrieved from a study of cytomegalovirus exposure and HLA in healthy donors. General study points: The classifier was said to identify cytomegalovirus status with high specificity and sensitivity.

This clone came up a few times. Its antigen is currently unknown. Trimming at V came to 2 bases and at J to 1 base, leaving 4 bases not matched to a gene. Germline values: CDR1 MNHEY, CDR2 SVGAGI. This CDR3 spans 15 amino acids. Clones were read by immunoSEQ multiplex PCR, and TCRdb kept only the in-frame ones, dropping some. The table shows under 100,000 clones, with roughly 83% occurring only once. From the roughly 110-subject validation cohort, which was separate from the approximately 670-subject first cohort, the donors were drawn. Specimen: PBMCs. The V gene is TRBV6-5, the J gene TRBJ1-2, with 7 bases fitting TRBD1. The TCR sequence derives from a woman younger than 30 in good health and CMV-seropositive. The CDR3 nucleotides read TGTGCCAGCAGTTACCGGGACAGCTTTAACTATGGCTACACCTTC. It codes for CASSYRDSFNYGYTF.